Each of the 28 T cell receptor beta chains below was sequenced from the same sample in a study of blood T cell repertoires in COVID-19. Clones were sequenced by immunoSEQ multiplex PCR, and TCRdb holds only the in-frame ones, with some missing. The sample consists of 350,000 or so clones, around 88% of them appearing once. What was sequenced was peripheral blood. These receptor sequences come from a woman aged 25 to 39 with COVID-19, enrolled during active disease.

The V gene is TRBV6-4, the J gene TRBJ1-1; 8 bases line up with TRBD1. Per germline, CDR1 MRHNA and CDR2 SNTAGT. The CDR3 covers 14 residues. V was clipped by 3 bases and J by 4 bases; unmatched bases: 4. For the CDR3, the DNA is TGTGCCAGCAGTGAGACAGGGGAGAGCACTGAAGCTTTCTTT. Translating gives CASSETGESTEAFF.

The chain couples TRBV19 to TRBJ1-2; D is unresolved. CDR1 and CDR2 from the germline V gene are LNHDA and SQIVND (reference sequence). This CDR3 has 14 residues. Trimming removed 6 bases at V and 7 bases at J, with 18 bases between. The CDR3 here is CASRPAASSFGYTF. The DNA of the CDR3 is TGTGCCAGTAGGCCAGCGGCATCCTCTTTTGGCTACACCTTC.

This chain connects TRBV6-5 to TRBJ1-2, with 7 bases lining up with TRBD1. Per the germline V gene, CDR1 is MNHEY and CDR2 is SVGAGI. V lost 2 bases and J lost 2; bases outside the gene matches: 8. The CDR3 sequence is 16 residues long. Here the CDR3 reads CASSYGPTGTNYGYTF. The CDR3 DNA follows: TGTGCCAGCAGTTACGGTCCGACAGGGACCAACTATGGCTACACCTTC.

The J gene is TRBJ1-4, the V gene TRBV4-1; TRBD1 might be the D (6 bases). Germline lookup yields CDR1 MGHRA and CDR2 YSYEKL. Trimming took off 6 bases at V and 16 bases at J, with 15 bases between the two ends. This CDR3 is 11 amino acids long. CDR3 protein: CASSRNRERFF. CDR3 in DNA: TGCGCCAGCAGTCGAAACAGGGAGAGGTTTTTT.

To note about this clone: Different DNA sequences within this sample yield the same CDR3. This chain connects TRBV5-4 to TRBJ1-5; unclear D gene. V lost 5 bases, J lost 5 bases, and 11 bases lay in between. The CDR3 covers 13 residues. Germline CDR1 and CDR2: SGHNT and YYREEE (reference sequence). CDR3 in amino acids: CASSFGGDQPQHF. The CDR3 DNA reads TGTGCCAGCAGTTTCGGAGGTGATCAGCCCCAGCATTTT.

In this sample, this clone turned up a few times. CDR3 loop: CASSGRDRGSEAFF. The DNA for the CDR3 is TGTGCCAGCAGCGGCCGGGACAGGGGTTCTGAAGCTTTCTTT. V gene TRBV21-1 combines with J gene TRBJ1-1; TRBD1, the D gene given by the table, was not confirmed from the DNA. TRBV21-1 is a documented pseudogene. The CDR3 is 14 residues long.

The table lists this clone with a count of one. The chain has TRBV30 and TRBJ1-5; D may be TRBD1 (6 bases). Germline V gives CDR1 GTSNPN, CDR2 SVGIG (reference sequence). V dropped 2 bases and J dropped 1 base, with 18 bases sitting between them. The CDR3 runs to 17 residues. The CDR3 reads CAWSTLGGMRSNQPQHF. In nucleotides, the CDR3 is TGTGCCTGGAGTACCCTAGGGGGAATGAGGAGCAATCAGCCCCAGCATTTT.

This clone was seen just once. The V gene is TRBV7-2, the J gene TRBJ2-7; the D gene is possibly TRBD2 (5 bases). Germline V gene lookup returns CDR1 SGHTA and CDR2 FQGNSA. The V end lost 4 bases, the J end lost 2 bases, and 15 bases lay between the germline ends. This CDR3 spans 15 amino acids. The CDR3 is CASSSFLGEPYEQYF. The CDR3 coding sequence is TGTGCCAGCAGCTCTTTTCTCGGGGAGCCCTACGAGCAGTACTTC.

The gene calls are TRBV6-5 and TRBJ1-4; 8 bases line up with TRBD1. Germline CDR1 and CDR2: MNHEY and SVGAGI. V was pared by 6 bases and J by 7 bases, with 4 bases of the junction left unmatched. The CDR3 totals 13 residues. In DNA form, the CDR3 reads TGTGCCAGCAGGGACAGGGAGGGTGAAAAACTGTTTTTT. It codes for CASRDREGEKLFF.

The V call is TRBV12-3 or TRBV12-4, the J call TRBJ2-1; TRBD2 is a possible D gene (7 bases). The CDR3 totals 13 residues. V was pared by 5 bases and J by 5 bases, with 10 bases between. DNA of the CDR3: TGTGCCAGCAGTAGGGGGGGGCACAATGAGCAGTTCTTC. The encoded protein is CASSRGGHNEQFF.

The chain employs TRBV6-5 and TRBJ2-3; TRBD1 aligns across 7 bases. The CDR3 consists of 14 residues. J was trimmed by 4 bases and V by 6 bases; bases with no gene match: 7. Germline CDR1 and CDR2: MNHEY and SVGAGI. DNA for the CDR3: TGTGCCAGCAGCACACGGACAGGTGCAGATACGCAGTATTTT. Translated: CASSTRTGADTQYF.

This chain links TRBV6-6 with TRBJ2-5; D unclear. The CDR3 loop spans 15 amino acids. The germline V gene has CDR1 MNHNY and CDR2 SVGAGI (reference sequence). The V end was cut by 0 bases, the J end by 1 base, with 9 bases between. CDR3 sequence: CASSYSYSLQETQYF. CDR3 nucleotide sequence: TGTGCCAGCAGTTACTCTTATAGCCTCCAAGAGACCCAGTACTTC.

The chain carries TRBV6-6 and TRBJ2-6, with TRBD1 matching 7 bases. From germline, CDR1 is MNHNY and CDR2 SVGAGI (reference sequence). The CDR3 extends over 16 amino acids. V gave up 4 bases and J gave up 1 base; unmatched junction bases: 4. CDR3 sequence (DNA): TGTGCCAGCAGTTGGGGACAGTTTTCTGGGGCCAACGTCCTGACTTTC. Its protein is CASSWGQFSGANVLTF.

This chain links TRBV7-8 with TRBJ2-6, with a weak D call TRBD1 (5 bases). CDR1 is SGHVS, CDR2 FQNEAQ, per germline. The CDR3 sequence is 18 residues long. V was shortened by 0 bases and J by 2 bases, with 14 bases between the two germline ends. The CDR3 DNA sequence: TGTGCCAGCAGCTTAGCCCCCTTTAGGGGTCCTGGGGCCAACGTCCTGACTTTC. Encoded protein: CASSLAPFRGPGANVLTF.

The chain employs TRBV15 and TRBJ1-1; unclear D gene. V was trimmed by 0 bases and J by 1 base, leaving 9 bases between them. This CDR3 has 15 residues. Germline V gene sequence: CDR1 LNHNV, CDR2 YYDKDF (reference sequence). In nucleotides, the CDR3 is TGTGCCACCAGCAGAGACAGGACTCCGAACACTGAAGCTTTCTTT. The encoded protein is CATSRDRTPNTEAFF.

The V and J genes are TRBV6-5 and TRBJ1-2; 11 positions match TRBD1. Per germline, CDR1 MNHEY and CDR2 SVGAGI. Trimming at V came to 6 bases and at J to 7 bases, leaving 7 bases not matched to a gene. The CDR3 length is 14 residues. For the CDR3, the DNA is TGTGCCAGCAGCAGGACAGGGGGCTTGGCTGGCTACACCTTC. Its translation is CASSRTGGLAGYTF.

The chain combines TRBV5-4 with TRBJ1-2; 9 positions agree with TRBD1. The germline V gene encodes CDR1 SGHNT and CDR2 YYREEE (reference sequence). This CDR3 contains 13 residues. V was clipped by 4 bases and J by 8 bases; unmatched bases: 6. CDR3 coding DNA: TGTGCCAGCAGCGTCACAGGGGGCCGGGGCTACACCTTC. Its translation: CASSVTGGRGYTF.

The CDR3 nucleotides read TGCGCCAGCAGCCGCGGACTAGCGGGGGGCCCGTACCAAGAGACCCAGTACTTC. This encodes CASSRGLAGGPYQETQYF. This chain links TRBV5-1 with TRBJ2-5, with 14 positions matching TRBD2. J gave up 0 bases and V 4 bases, and 8 bases lay outside the gene matches. CDR1 is SGHRS, CDR2 YFSETQ, per germline. The CDR3 is 18 residues long.

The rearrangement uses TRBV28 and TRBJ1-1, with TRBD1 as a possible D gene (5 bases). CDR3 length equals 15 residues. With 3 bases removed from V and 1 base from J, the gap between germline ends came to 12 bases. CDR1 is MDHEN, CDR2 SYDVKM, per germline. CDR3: CASSFSREGNTEAFF. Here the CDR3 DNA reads TGTGCCAGCAGTTTCAGCAGGGAGGGGAACACTGAAGCTTTCTTT. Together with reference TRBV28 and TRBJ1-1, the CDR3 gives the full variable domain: DVKVTQSSRYLVKRTGEKVFLECVQDMDHENMFWYRQDPGLGLRLIYFSYDVKMKEKGDIPEGYSVSREKKERFSLILESASTNQTSMYLCASSFSREGNTEAFFGQGTRLTVV.

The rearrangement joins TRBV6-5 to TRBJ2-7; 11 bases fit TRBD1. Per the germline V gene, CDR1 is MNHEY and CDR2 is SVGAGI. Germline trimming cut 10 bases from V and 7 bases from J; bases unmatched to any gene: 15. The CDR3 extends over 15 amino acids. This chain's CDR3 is CATKSDRGPLGEQYV. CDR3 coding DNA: TGTGCCACCAAGTCGGACAGGGGGCCGCTCGGGGAGCAGTACGTC.

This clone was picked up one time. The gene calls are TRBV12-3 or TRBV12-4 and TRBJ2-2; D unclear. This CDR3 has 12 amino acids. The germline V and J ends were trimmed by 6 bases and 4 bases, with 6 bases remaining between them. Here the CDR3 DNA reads TGTGCCAGCAGGACTCCCACCGGGGAGCTGTTTTTT. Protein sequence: CASRTPTGELFF.

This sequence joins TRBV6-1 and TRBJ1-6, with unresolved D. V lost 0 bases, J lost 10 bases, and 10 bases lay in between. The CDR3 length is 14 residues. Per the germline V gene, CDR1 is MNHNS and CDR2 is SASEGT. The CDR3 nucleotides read TGTGCCAGCAGTGAAGCGTTCCCGGGGTCACCCCTCCACTTT. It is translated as CASSEAFPGSPLHF.

The DNA of the CDR3 is TGCAGCGTTGAAGGGAGTTCAGACGTCAACTATGGCTACACCTTC. Translating it yields CSVEGSSDVNYGYTF. This chain uses TRBV29-1 with TRBJ1-2; D remains unclear. Germline-derived CDR1 and CDR2 are SQVTM and ANQGSEA. CDR3 length: 15 residues. V lost 1 base to trimming and J lost 2 bases, with 14 bases between them.

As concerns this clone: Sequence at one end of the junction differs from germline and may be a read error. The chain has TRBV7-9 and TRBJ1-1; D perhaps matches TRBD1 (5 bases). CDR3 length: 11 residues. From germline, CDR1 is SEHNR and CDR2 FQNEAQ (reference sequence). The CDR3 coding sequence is TGTGCCAGCAGCTCCTCTCTGGACACCGCTTTT. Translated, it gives CASSSSLDTAF.

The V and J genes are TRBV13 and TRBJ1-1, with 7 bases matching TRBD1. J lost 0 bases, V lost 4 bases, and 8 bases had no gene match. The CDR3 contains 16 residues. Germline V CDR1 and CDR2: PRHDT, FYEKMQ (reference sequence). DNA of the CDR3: TGTGCCAGCAGCTCTAGGGACAGTCAAGTGAACACTGAAGCTTTCTTT. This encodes CASSSRDSQVNTEAFF.

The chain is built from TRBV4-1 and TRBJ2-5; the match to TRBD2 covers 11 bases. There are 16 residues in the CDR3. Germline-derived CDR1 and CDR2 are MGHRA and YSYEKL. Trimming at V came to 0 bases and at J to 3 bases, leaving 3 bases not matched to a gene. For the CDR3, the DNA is TGCGCCAGCAGCCAAGAGCGACTAGCGGGGAAAGAGACCCAGTACTTC. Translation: CASSQERLAGKETQYF.

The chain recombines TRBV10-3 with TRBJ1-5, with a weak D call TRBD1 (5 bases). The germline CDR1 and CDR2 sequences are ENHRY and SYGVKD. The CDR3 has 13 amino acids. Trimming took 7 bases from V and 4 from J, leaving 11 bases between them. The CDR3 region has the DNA TGTGCCATCACCCCGACAGAGAATCAGCCCCAGCATTTT. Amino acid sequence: CAITPTENQPQHF.

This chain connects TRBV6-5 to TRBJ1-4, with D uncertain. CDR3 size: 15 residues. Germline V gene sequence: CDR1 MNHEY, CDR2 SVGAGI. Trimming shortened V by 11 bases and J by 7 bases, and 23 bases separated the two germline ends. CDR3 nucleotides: TGTGCCCCCTACGACGGGGAATGGACTGGTGAAAAACTGTTTTTT. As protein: CAPYDGEWTGEKLFF.